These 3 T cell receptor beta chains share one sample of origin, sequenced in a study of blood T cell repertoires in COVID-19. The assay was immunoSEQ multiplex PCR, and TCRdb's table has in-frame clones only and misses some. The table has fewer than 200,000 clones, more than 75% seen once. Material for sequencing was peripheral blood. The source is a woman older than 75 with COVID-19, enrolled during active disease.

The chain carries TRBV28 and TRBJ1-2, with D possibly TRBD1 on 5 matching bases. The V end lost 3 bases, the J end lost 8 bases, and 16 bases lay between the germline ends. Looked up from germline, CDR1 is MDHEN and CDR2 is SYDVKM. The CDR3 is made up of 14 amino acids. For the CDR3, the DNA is TGTGCCAGCAGTTTTCCCGGACACCCCTCAGGCTACACCTTC. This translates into CASSFPGHPSGYTF.

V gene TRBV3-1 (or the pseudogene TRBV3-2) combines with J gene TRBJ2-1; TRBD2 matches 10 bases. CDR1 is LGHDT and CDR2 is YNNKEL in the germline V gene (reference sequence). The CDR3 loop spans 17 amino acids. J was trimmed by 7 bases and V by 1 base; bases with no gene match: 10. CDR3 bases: TGTGCCAGCAGCCAAGTGTCTAGCGGGAGTCGGGGTAATGAGCAGTTCTTC. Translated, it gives CASSQVSSGSRGNEQFF.

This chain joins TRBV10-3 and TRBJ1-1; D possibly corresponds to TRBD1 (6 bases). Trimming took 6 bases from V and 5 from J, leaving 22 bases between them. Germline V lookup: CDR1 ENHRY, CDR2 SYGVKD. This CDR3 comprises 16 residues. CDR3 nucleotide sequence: TGTGCCATCAGGGAAACAGGGCGTGGGGGAGGGACTGAAGCTTTCTTT. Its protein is CAIRETGRGGGTEAFF.